This is a list of T cell receptor beta chains from one sample in a study of shared clonotypes between healthy human individuals. TCRdb's table, derived via immunoSEQ multiplex PCR, lists solely in-frame clones and lacks some. The data show about 2.1 million clones, around 93% seen once. Source material: naive CD8+ T cells from PBMCs. Receptor source: a man aged 18 to 30 in good health. Some clones in this sample may be carry-over from other donors' samples. The CDR3 runs from the conserved cysteine through the conserved F or W.

TRBJ1-4 | TRBV4-3 | CASSQDRGTTNEKLFF
TRBJ2-5 | TRBV6-1 | CASSEGTRETQYF
TRBJ1-2 | TRBV19 | CASSIGQLNYGYTF
TRBJ2-1 | TRBV27 | CASSFLGNEQFF
TRBJ1-1 | TRBV11-3 | CASSLDGGRTEAFF
TRBJ2-1 | TRBV7-9 | CASSLLSSYNEQFF
TRBJ2-7 | TRBV10-3 | CAISDKVGSTYEQYF
TRBJ1-1 | TRBV7-9 | CASSLGTDEAFF
TRBJ1-2 | TRBV12-5 | CASGFGLPNYGYTF
TRBJ1-2 | TRBV13 | CASSFGLGLNYGYTF
TRBJ2-2 | TRBV5-1 | CASSLAGIRVGGELFF
TRBJ2-2 | TRBV5-8 | CASSWTAGTGISTGELFF
TRBJ2-7 | TRBV6-6 | CASWTGTGVHEQYF
TRBJ2-3 | TRBV10-3 | CAISAGTGNTDTQYF
TRBJ2-7 | TRBV19 | CASSIDWGGYEQYF
TRBJ2-1 | TRBV5-6 | CASSPKPQSSYNEQFF
TRBJ1-1 | TRBV4-3 | CASSLSQGTEAFF
TRBJ1-1 | TRBV7-9 | CASSLRQGSTIIEAFF
TRBJ2-7 | TRBV27 | CASSFGLHYEQYF
TRBJ1-5 | TRBV10-2 | CASRDRAIQPQHF
TRBJ1-3 | TRBV11-2 | CASSFDRGFEGNTIYF